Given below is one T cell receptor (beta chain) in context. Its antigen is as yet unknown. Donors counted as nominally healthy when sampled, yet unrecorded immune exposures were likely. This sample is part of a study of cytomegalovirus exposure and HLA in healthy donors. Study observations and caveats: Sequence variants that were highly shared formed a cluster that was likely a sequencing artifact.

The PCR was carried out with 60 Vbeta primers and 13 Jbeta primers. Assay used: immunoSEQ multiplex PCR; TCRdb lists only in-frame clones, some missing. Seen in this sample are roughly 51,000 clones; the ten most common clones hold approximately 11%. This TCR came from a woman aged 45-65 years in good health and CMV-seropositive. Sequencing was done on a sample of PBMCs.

The CDR3 is CASSPPQGGYGYTF. In DNA, the CDR3 is TGTGCCAGCTCACCACCCCAGGGCGGCTATGGCTACACCTTC. The V call is TRBV18, the J call TRBJ1-2, with a tentative D call TRBD1 (5 bases). The CDR3 is made up of 14 amino acids. Germline V gene lookup returns CDR1 KGHSH and CDR2 LQKENI. The ends were cut back, 0 bases at V and 4 bases at J, with 9 bases in the middle.